The 5 T cell receptor beta chains in this list originate from one sample, sequenced in a study of blood T cell repertoires in COVID-19. Data came from immunoSEQ multiplex PCR; TCRdb stores just in-frame clones and leaves some out. The data contain about 75,000 clones, approximately 86% of them singletons. Sequencing used peripheral blood. These receptor sequences come from a woman in her fifties or sixties with acute or convalescent COVID-19.

In its sample, this clone was seen once. The chain carries TRBV19 and TRBJ1-2; tentatively, D is TRBD1 (5 bases). The V gene's germline CDR1 is LNHDA and CDR2 SQIVND (reference sequence). Trimming cost V 8 bases and J 0 bases, with 7 bases left between them. CDR3 length: 12 amino acids. Here the CDR3 DNA reads TGTGCCAGTGGAGGGGCTAACTATGGCTACACCTTC. Translating it yields CASGGANYGYTF.

This rearrangement joins TRBV7-9 to TRBJ2-3; 8 bases map to TRBD2. This CDR3 region has 14 residues. V was pared by 3 bases and J by 6 bases, with 5 bases of the junction left unmatched. Germline V CDR1 and CDR2: SEHNR, FQNEAQ (reference sequence). The CDR3 region is CASSFLAGGDTQYF. In DNA form, the CDR3 reads TGTGCCAGCAGCTTCCTAGCGGGTGGGGATACGCAGTATTTT.

The chain recombines TRBV5-4 with TRBJ2-1; TRBD2 aligns across 8 bases. V lost 4 bases to trimming and J lost 3 bases; unmatched junction nucleotides: 6. CDR1 is SGHNT, CDR2 YYREEE, per germline (reference sequence). The CDR3 sequence is 15 residues long. The CDR3 loop is CASSLEGTSYNEQFF. CDR3 in DNA: TGTGCCAGCAGCCTCGAAGGGACTAGCTACAATGAGCAGTTCTTC.

The CDR3 loop reads CASSIASRSNQPQHF. In nucleotides, the CDR3 is TGTGCCAGTAGTATAGCTAGCAGAAGCAATCAGCCCCAGCATTTT. The rearrangement uses TRBV19 and TRBJ1-5; no clear D gene. Germline loops: CDR1 LNHDA, CDR2 SQIVND (reference sequence). The V gene lost 1 base and the J gene lost 1 base, with 8 bases spanning the gap. This CDR3 is 15 amino acids long.

The chain links TRBV27 to TRBJ1-1, with 7 bases aligning to TRBD1. V trimming: 5 bases; J trimming: 0 bases; junction bases outside the gene matches: 6. The CDR3 covers 15 residues. From germline, CDR1 is MNHEY and CDR2 SMNVEV (reference sequence). The chain's CDR3 is CASSRGTVMNTEAFF. The CDR3 DNA reads as TGTGCCAGCAGTCGCGGGACAGTTATGAACACTGAAGCTTTCTTT.